The 12 T cell receptor beta chains reported below all come from one sample, sequenced in a study of CD8 T cells in Susac syndrome (dated by TCRdb to between 2017 and 2020). Libraries were built with the immunoSEQ multiplex PCR assay. RNA was extracted using the RNeasy kit, and about 0.45 to 1 ug of the RNA was reverse transcribed with random hexamers. Starting from the raw public reads, TCRdb applied fastp trimming at Q25, assembled clones with MiXCR and retained in-frame beta chains. Entries are consolidated by CDR3 protein sequence, retaining the most common genes and DNA. Counted in this sample were 160,000 or so distinct CDR3 sequences; 85% to 95% of them appeared once. The ten largest clones add up to more than 0.13% of the sample. Sequencing was carried out using CD4+ T cells from PBMCs. Receptor source: a human donor in good health.

This chain links TRBV12-3 or TRBV12-4 with TRBJ2-3; D unresolved. Trimming took 4 bases from V and 2 from J, leaving 4 bases between them. The CDR3 extends over 12 amino acids. In DNA form, the CDR3 reads TGTGCCAGCAGTTCCGACACAGATACGCAGTATTTT. It specifies CASSSDTDTQYF.

The chain is built from TRBV3-1 and TRBJ2-2, with D tentatively TRBD1 (5 bases). Per the germline V gene, CDR1 is LGHDT and CDR2 is YNNKEL (reference sequence). V was cut by 10 bases and J by 4 bases, with 7 bases left in between. The CDR3 sequence is 11 residues long. In DNA, the CDR3 is TGTGCCACCACAGGCACCGGGGAGCTGTTTTTT. Translation: CATTGTGELFF.

The chain links TRBV6-5 to TRBJ2-1; no clear D. V was shortened by 7 bases and J by 4 bases, with 5 bases between the two germline ends. This CDR3 region has 11 residues. Per the germline V gene, CDR1 is MNHEY and CDR2 is SVGAGI. CDR3 coding DNA: TGTGCCAGCACCCGATACAATGAGCAGTTCTTC. It is translated as CASTRYNEQFF.

The chain couples TRBV9 to TRBJ2-1; the match to TRBD2 covers 8 bases. This CDR3 comprises 16 residues. With V trimmed by 1 base and J by 7 bases, 10 bases remained unmatched. CDR1 and CDR2 (germline): SGDLS, YYNGEE. The CDR3 nucleotides read TGTGCCAGCAGCGTAAGCGGGGGTCGAATAGGAAATGAGCAGTTCTTC. It specifies CASSVSGGRIGNEQFF.

The J gene is TRBJ2-3, the V gene TRBV4-1; the D is unclear. The V end lost 1 base, the J end lost 0 bases, and 11 bases lay between the germline ends. This CDR3 is 16 amino acids long. CDR1 and CDR2 from the germline V gene are MGHRA and YSYEKL. The CDR3 is CASSQALWLSTDTQYF. The CDR3 region has the DNA TGCGCCAGCAGCCAAGCCCTGTGGCTTAGCACAGATACGCAGTATTTT.

The rearrangement joins TRBV25-1 to TRBJ1-1, with a possible D match to TRBD1 (5 bases). Trimming took off 4 bases at V and 1 base at J, with 7 bases between the two ends. This CDR3 contains 13 residues. CDR1 is MGHDK, CDR2 SYGVNS, per germline. This CDR3 is CASSGDPNTEAFF. In DNA, the CDR3 is TGTGCCAGCAGTGGGGACCCGAACACTGAAGCTTTCTTT.

The rearrangement joins TRBV10-3 to TRBJ2-7; TRBD1 is a possible D gene (6 bases). Deletions cut 2 bases from V and 7 bases from J, with 6 bases between. This CDR3 comprises 11 residues. Germline V gene sequence: CDR1 ENHRY, CDR2 SYGVKD. CDR3 sequence reads: CAISERGEQYF. In DNA form, the CDR3 reads TGTGCCATCAGTGAGAGGGGGGAGCAGTACTTC.

The chain joins TRBV11-2 to TRBJ1-2; no clear D gene. V lost 4 bases, J lost 8 bases, and 14 bases lay in between. This CDR3 is 13 amino acids long. Per the germline V gene, CDR1 is SGHAT and CDR2 is FQNNGV. The CDR3 DNA reads TGTGCCAGCAGCTCGGACGGGCAGCTGGGCTACACCTTC. Protein sequence: CASSSDGQLGYTF.

The rearrangement uses TRBV20-1 and TRBJ2-5, with 7 bases matching TRBD2. The trim removed 4 bases at V and 5 bases at J, leaving 13 bases unmatched. The CDR3 extends over 15 amino acids. Germline-derived CDR1 and CDR2 are DFQATT and SNEGSKA (reference sequence). The CDR3 coding sequence is TGCAGTGCTACAACCCCGGGACTAACCTGGGAGACCCAGTACTTC. This gives the protein CSATTPGLTWETQYF.

The rearrangement links TRBV20-1 to TRBJ2-1, with 9 positions matching TRBD2. Germline loops: CDR1 DFQATT, CDR2 SNEGSKA (reference sequence). The CDR3 spans 18 residues. After removal of 2 bases from V and 0 bases from J, the junction contained 11 bases not matched to a gene. The CDR3 DNA is TGCAGTGCTAGAACGGGGCTAGCGGGGATGAGCTCCTACAATGAGCAGTTCTTC. It specifies CSARTGLAGMSSYNEQFF.

This clonotype was seen just once. V and J are TRBV29-1 and TRBJ2-7; D possibly matches TRBD1 or TRBD2 (5 bases each). Trimming removed 7 bases from V and 3 bases from J, with 13 bases in between. The CDR3 is 12 amino acids. Germline V lookup: CDR1 SQVTM, CDR2 ANQGSEA. The CDR3 loop reads CSAGQGNYEQYF. In DNA, the CDR3 is TGCAGCGCGGGGCAGGGTAACTACGAGCAGTACTTC.

This chain connects TRBV23-1 to TRBJ2-2, with D uncertain. TRBV23-1 is an open reading frame, and its role is uncertain. With 0 bases removed from V and 10 bases from J, the gap between germline ends came to 21 bases. The length of the CDR3 is 17 residues. The CDR3 here is CASSQSPRKGRTVELFF. The DNA of the CDR3 is TGCGCCAGCAGTCAATCCCCCCGAAAGGGCCGAACTGTGGAGCTGTTTTTT.